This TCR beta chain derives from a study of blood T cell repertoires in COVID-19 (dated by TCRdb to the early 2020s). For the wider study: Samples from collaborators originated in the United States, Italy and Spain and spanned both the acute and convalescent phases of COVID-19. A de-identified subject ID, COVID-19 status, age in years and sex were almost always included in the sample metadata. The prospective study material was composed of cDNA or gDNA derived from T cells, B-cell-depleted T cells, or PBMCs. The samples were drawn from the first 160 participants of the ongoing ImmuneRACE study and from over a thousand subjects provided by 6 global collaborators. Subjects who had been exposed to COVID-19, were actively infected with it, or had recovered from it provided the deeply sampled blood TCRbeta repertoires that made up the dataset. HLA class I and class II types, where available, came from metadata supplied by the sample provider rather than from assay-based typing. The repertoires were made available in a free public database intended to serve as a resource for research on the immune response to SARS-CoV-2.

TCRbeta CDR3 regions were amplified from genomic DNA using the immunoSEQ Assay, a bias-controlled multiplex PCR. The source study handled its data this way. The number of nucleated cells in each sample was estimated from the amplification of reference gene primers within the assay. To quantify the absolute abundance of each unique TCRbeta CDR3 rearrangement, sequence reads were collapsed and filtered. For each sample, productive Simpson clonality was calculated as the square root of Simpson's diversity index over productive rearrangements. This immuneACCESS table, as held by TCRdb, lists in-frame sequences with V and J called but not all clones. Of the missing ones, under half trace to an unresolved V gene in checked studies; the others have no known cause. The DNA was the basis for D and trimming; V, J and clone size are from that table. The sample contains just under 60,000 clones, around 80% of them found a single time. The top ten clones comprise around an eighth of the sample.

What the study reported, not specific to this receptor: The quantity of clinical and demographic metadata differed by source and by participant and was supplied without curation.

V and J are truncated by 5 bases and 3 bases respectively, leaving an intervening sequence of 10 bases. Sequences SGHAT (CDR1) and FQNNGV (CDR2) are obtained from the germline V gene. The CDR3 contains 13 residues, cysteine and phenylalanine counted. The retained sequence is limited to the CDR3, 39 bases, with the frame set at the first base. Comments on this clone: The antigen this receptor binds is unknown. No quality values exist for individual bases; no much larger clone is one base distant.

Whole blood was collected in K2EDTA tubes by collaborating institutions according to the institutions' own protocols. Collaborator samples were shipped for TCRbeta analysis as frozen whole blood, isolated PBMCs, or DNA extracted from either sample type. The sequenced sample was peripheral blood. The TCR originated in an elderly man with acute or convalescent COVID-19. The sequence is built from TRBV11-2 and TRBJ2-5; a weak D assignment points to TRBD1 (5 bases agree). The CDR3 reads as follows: CASSRSGKETQYF. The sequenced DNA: TGTGCCAGCAGCCGCTCAGGGAAAGAGACCCAGTACTTC.